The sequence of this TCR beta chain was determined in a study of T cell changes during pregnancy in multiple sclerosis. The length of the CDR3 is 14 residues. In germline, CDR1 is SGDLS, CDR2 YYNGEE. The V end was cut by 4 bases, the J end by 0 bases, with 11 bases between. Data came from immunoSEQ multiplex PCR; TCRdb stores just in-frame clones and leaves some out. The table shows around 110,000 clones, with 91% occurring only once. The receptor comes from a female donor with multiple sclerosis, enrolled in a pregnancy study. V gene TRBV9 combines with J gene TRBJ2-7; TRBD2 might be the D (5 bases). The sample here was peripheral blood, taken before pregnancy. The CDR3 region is CASSLWESSYEQYF. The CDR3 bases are TGTGCCAGCAGCTTGTGGGAGAGCTCCTACGAGCAGTACTTC.